These 32 T cell receptor beta chains originate from one sample sequenced in a study of T cell repertoires in cytomegalovirus infection. From the reads, TCRdb called clonotypes with MiXCR, one entry per CDR3 protein. The sample includes about 830,000 distinct CDR3 sequences, around a third of them seen just once. Which antigens these TCRs recognize remains unknown. The specimen was cultured CD8+ T cells from PBMCs, collected from culture after CMV antigen stimulation. These receptors all stem from a human donor in good health (CMV status not recorded). Some clones in this sample may be carry-over from other donors' samples.

This clonotype was detected a few times. CDR3 protein: CASSDGQEEGQPQHF. The CDR3 nucleotides read TGTGCCAGCAGCGACGGACAGGAGGAAGGGCAGCCCCAGCATTTT. This chain uses TRBV7-9 with TRBJ1-5; 7 nucleotides align to TRBD1. CDR3 length equals 15 residues. V trimming: 5 bases; J trimming: 7 bases; junction bases outside the gene matches: 11. The V gene's germline CDR1 is SEHNR and CDR2 FQNEAQ (reference sequence).

V usage is TRBV7-6 and J usage is TRBJ2-1, with TRBD2 identical over 7 bases. CDR3 length equals 14 residues. V lost 5 bases, J lost 8 bases, and 9 bases stayed unmatched. Per germline, CDR1 SGHVS and CDR2 FNYEAQ. CDR3: CASSPGGSGYEQFF. CDR3 sequence (DNA): TGTGCCAGCAGCCCGGGGGGTTCGGGGTATGAGCAGTTCTTC. The entire variable domain, with the rest obtained from reference TRBV7-6 and TRBJ2-1, is as follows: GAGVSQSPRYKVTKRGQDVALRCDPISGHVSLYWYRQALGQGPEFLTYFNYEAQQDKSGLPNDRFSAERPEGSISTLTIQRTEQRDSAMYRCASSPGGSGYEQFFGPGTRLTVL.

The genes are TRBV6-1 and TRBJ1-1, with D perhaps matching TRBD1 (6 bases). Trimming shortened V by 6 bases and J by 8 bases, and 10 bases separated the two germline ends. CDR1 and CDR2 (germline): MNHNS, SASEGT. The length of the CDR3 is 11 residues. CDR3 protein: CASRATGEAFF. The CDR3 DNA follows: TGTGCCAGCAGAGCTACAGGGGAAGCTTTCTTT.

The rearrangement uses TRBV27 and TRBJ1-1; 7 nucleotides agree with TRBD1. V shed 7 bases and J 0 bases; nucleotides not matched to a gene: 14. The CDR3 consists of 17 residues. Germline-derived CDR1 and CDR2 are MNHEY and SMNVEV (reference sequence). The CDR3 reads CASTSRDSLIMNTEAFF. CDR3 coding DNA: TGTGCCAGCACTTCCCGGGACAGCCTTATTATGAACACTGAAGCTTTCTTT.

The chain links TRBV7-9 to TRBJ2-7, with 7 bases identical to TRBD1. Germline loops: CDR1 SEHNR, CDR2 FQNEAQ (reference sequence). J lost 3 bases, V lost 3 bases, and 8 bases had no gene match. The CDR3 contains 15 residues. CDR3 region: CASSFDGGQYYEQYF. DNA of the CDR3: TGTGCCAGCAGCTTTGATGGGGGACAGTACTACGAGCAGTACTTC.

This clonotype was recorded a few times. The J gene is TRBJ2-1, the V gene TRBV19; D call uncertain. With 7 bases removed from V and 7 bases from J, the gap between germline ends came to 14 bases. The CDR3 spans 13 residues. Germline-derived CDR1 and CDR2 are LNHDA and SQIVND (reference sequence). The DNA of the CDR3 is TGTGCCAGTAACGCTCGAGGCTGGAATGAGCAGTTCTTC. Its translation: CASNARGWNEQFF.

This clonotype was counted ten times or more. This rearrangement joins TRBV7-9 to TRBJ1-3; maybe TRBD1 (5 bases). Germline CDR1 reads SEHNR; CDR2 reads FQNEAQ (reference sequence). V lost 8 bases and J lost 2, with 13 bases in between. This CDR3 has 14 amino acids. CDR3 residues: CASDNRQPGNTIYF. The CDR3 DNA reads as TGTGCCAGCGATAACAGGCAACCTGGAAACACCATATATTTT.

The chain has TRBV12-3 or TRBV12-4 and TRBJ2-2; the D gene is possibly TRBD1 (5 bases). This CDR3 region has 14 residues. Trimming took 7 bases from V and 6 from J, leaving 15 bases between them. The CDR3 coding sequence is TGTGCCAGCACCCTAATTGACAGTGCCGGGGAGCTGTTTTTT. Amino acid sequence: CASTLIDSAGELFF.

The gene calls are TRBV6-1 and TRBJ1-5; D gene unclear. Trimming cost V 1 base and J 2 bases, with 9 bases left between them. There are 15 residues in the CDR3. Germline CDR1 and CDR2: MNHNS and SASEGT. For the CDR3, the DNA is TGTGCCAGCAGTGAAGTCCCTGGTGGCAATCAGCCCCAGCATTTT. Translated: CASSEVPGGNQPQHF.

V is TRBV10-3 and J is TRBJ1-2; possible D gene TRBD1, 6 bases. This CDR3 has 16 amino acids. The ends were cut back, 2 bases at V and 0 bases at J, with 13 bases in the middle. The germline V gene encodes CDR1 ENHRY and CDR2 SYGVKD. In nucleotides, the CDR3 is TGTGCCATCAGTGAGGCAGGGGCGAAAGCTAACTATGGCTACACCTTC. The encoded protein is CAISEAGAKANYGYTF.

This chain links TRBV2 with TRBJ2-1, with 8 nucleotides matching TRBD2. V trimming: 3 bases; J trimming: 8 bases; junction bases outside the gene matches: 12. The CDR3 consists of 16 residues. Germline values: CDR1 SNHLY, CDR2 FYNNEI. The CDR3 loop is CASSESRRGDWDEQFF. In nucleotides, the CDR3 is TGTGCCAGCAGTGAGAGTCGGCGGGGGGATTGGGATGAGCAGTTCTTC.

This chain joins TRBV5-1 and TRBJ1-6, with D possibly being TRBD1 (5 bases). The CDR3 loop spans 15 amino acids. The germline V gene has CDR1 SGHRS and CDR2 YFSETQ. With 0 bases removed from V and 8 bases from J, the gap between germline ends came to 12 bases. The DNA of the CDR3 is TGCGCCAGCAGCTTGGAGAGGGGCGCGGATTCACCCCTCCACTTT. This codes for CASSLERGADSPLHF.

V gene TRBV7-8 combines with J gene TRBJ1-2; 9 nucleotides agree with TRBD1. This CDR3 spans 16 amino acids. Germline-derived CDR1 and CDR2 are SGHVS and FQNEAQ. V gave up 5 bases and J gave up 4 bases; unmatched junction bases: 11. Written as DNA, the CDR3 is TGTGCCAGCAGCGACCCGGGACAGGGTGTAGTCTATGGCTACACCTTC. Amino acids: CASSDPGQGVVYGYTF.

This clonotype was observed a handful of times. The J gene is TRBJ1-2, the V gene TRBV12-3 or TRBV12-4; a weak D match, TRBD1 (6 bases). Trimming removed 5 bases at V and 6 bases at J, with 19 bases between. This CDR3 is built from 15 residues. The CDR3 reads CASSLGQGIRNGYTF. The CDR3 nucleotides read TGTGCCAGCAGTCTGGGACAAGGAATCAGAAATGGCTACACCTTC.

This clonotype turned up a few times. V usage is TRBV13 and J usage is TRBJ2-3; 13 bases align to TRBD2. This CDR3 spans 18 amino acids. V lost 4 bases to trimming and J lost 4 bases; unmatched junction nucleotides: 11. CDR1 and CDR2 from the germline V gene are PRHDT and FYEKMQ (reference sequence). The CDR3 region has the DNA TGTGCCAGCAGCTCAGGACTAGCGGGGGCAGGGAGGGCAGATACGCAGTATTTT. Amino acids: CASSSGLAGAGRADTQYF. The complete variable domain, with remaining parts taken from reference TRBV13 and TRBJ2-3, reads AAGVIQSPRHLIKEKRETATLKCYPIPRHDTVYWYQQGPGQDPQFLISFYEKMQSDKGSIPDRFSAQQFSDYHSELNMSSLELGDSALYFCASSSGLAGAGRADTQYFGPGTRLTVL.

J is TRBJ2-7 and V is TRBV2, with 11 bases that match TRBD2. The CDR3 is made up of 14 amino acids. Germline V gene sequence: CDR1 SNHLY, CDR2 FYNNEI. V was pared by 10 bases and J by 2 bases, with 7 bases of the junction left unmatched. CDR3 bases: TGTGCCAACCTGGGGACTAGCGGTCCCTACGAGCAGTACTTC. This gives the protein CANLGTSGPYEQYF.

This rearrangement joins TRBV9 to TRBJ2-1, with D perhaps assigned TRBD1 or TRBD2 (5 bases each). The V end lost 4 bases, the J end lost 13 bases, and 15 bases lay between the germline ends. The CDR3 runs to 12 residues. CDR1 and CDR2 (germline): SGDLS, YYNGEE. CDR3 sequence (DNA): TGTGCCAGCAGCCCCGCTTCCGGGGCCCAGTTCTTC. This sequence encodes CASSPASGAQFF.

This clonotype occurred a few times. The chain recombines TRBV3-1 with TRBJ2-5; D is unclear. With 3 bases removed from V and 2 bases from J, the gap between germline ends came to 13 bases. Per the germline V gene, CDR1 is LGHDT and CDR2 is YNNKEL (reference sequence). The CDR3 sequence is 15 residues long. The CDR3 loop is CASSQRHLIQETQYF. The DNA for the CDR3 is TGTGCCAGCAGCCAGCGGCACTTGATTCAAGAGACCCAGTACTTC.

At least ten counts were recorded for this clonotype. CDR3 amino acids: CASSIDGDTQYF. DNA of the CDR3: TGTGCCAGTAGTATTGACGGAGATACGCAGTATTTT. V gene TRBV19 combines with J gene TRBJ2-3, with unresolved D. From germline, CDR1 is LNHDA and CDR2 SQIVND (reference sequence). The CDR3 contains 12 residues. The V and J ends lost 3 bases and 5 bases respectively, with 6 bases between them.

The gene calls are TRBV4-1 and TRBJ1-2; possible D gene TRBD1, 5 bases. The CDR3 has 16 amino acids. Per the germline V gene, CDR1 is MGHRA and CDR2 is YSYEKL. V was pared by 0 bases and J by 2 bases, with 13 bases between. The CDR3 region is CASSQEGEGTNYGYTF. CDR3 bases: TGCGCCAGCAGCCAAGAAGGCGAGGGGACCAACTATGGCTACACCTTC.

The V call is TRBV5-1, the J call TRBJ1-3, with unresolved D. With 5 bases removed from V and 4 bases from J, the gap between germline ends came to 13 bases. CDR3 length equals 14 residues. Germline lookup yields CDR1 SGHRS and CDR2 YFSETQ. The CDR3 sequence: CASSWSTGGNTIYF. The CDR3 coding sequence is TGCGCCAGCAGTTGGTCTACCGGGGGAAACACCATATATTTT.

Only a few counts were recorded for this clonotype. DNA for the CDR3: TGTGCTAGTGGTTTGGTGGGCACTAGCTACCAAGAGACCCAGTACTTC. Residues: CASGLVGTSYQETQYF. The J gene is TRBJ2-5, the V gene TRBV12-5; tentatively, D is TRBD2 (6 bases). Germline V CDR1 and CDR2: LGHNT, FRNRAP. The CDR3 is 16 amino acids. The V gene lost 0 bases and the J gene lost 0 bases, with 11 bases spanning the gap.

This clonotype was counted a few times. V usage is TRBV27 and J usage is TRBJ2-1; 11 bases fit TRBD1. CDR3 size: 15 residues. Per the germline V gene, CDR1 is MNHEY and CDR2 is SMNVEV (reference sequence). With 4 bases clipped from V and 2 bases from J, the junction kept 1 base outside the gene matches. As DNA, the CDR3 is TGTGCCAGCAGTTGGGGACAGGGGGCCTACAATGAGCAGTTCTTC. Amino acids: CASSWGQGAYNEQFF.

The V gene is TRBV27, the J gene TRBJ2-1, with D perhaps assigned TRBD1 or TRBD2 (5 bases each). Trimming cost V 3 bases and J 3 bases, with 12 bases left between them. The CDR3 totals 15 residues. Looked up from germline, CDR1 is MNHEY and CDR2 is SMNVEV (reference sequence). The CDR3 DNA is TGTGCCAGCAGTTTGGGGACCTTGTTCTACAATGAGCAGTTCTTC. Encoded protein: CASSLGTLFYNEQFF.

The chain has TRBV7-8 and TRBJ2-3; no clear D. Germline values: CDR1 SGHVS, CDR2 FQNEAQ. V lost 4 bases and J 0 bases, leaving 20 bases between the germline ends. The CDR3 covers 18 residues. CDR3 sequence (DNA): TGTGCCAGCAGCTCAGCACGGCAGCCAAGAACTAGCACAGATACGCAGTATTTT. Amino acids: CASSSARQPRTSTDTQYF.

The chain carries TRBV5-1 and TRBJ1-1, with 7 positions matching TRBD1. After removal of 2 bases from V and 6 bases from J, the junction contained 7 bases not matched to a gene. Germline V CDR1 and CDR2: SGHRS, YFSETQ. The CDR3 spans 14 residues. The CDR3 loop is CASSLTGALAEAFF. Here the CDR3 DNA reads TGCGCCAGCAGCTTAACAGGGGCCTTGGCTGAAGCTTTCTTT.

This clonotype was counted many times. This rearrangement joins TRBV6-2 or TRBV6-3 to TRBJ2-6; 7 bases align to TRBD1. This CDR3 spans 16 amino acids. Germline-derived CDR1 and CDR2 are MNHEY and SVGEGT. Trimming at V came to 2 bases and at J to 2 bases, leaving 3 bases not matched to a gene. The CDR3 DNA reads TGTGCCAGCAGTTACGGACAGGAAACTGGGGCCAACGTCCTGACTTTC. Its translation is CASSYGQETGANVLTF.

This chain links TRBV6-4 with TRBJ2-7; the D gene is possibly TRBD1 (6 bases). CDR1 MRHNA and CDR2 SNTAGT come from the germline V gene. Deletions cut 5 bases from V and 1 base from J, with 18 bases between. CDR3 size: 16 residues. As DNA, the CDR3 is TGTGCCAGCAGTCCAGATATTATACAGGGATCCTACGAGCAGTACGTC. Residues: CASSPDIIQGSYEQYV.

This clonotype has more than one count but fewer than ten. The chain links TRBV7-6 to TRBJ2-2; D is ambiguous. The CDR3 is 17 residues long. V was cut by 5 bases and J by 5 bases, with 21 bases left in between. Per the germline V gene, CDR1 is SGHVS and CDR2 is FNYEAQ. CDR3 nucleotides: TGTGCCAGCAGCCTACAAGCGCCGACGGTCGAAACCGGGGAGCTGTTTTTT. This codes for CASSLQAPTVETGELFF.

Points on this clonotype: A much larger clone is a single base away; this may be a read error. The chain has TRBV7-8 and TRBJ1-1; the D is unclear. V was cut by 3 bases and J by 3 bases, with 8 bases left in between. Germline CDR1 and CDR2: SGHVS and FQNEAQ. The CDR3 spans 13 residues. CDR3 protein: CASSFEVDTEAFF. CDR3 nucleotides: TGTGCCAGCAGCTTCGAGGTCGACACTGAAGCTTTCTTT.

This clonotype came up a few times. This sequence joins TRBV27 and TRBJ1-5, with 7 bases fitting TRBD1. Losses at the gene ends were 6 bases for V and 0 bases for J; bases not matched to a gene: 5. Germline lookup yields CDR1 MNHEY and CDR2 SMNVEV (reference sequence). The CDR3 runs 15 residues. The CDR3, as DNA: TGTGCCAGCAGCACTCAGGGGGATAGCAATCAGCCCCAGCATTTT. It yields the protein CASSTQGDSNQPQHF.

The CDR3: CASSLAFPTDTQYF. The CDR3 bases are TGTGCCAGCAGCCTAGCATTCCCCACAGATACGCAGTATTTT. The chain is built from TRBV6-1 and TRBJ2-3; a weak D match, TRBD2 (5 bases). The germline V and J ends were trimmed by 6 bases and 2 bases, with 12 bases remaining between them. Germline values: CDR1 MNHNS, CDR2 SASEGT. CDR3 length: 14 amino acids.